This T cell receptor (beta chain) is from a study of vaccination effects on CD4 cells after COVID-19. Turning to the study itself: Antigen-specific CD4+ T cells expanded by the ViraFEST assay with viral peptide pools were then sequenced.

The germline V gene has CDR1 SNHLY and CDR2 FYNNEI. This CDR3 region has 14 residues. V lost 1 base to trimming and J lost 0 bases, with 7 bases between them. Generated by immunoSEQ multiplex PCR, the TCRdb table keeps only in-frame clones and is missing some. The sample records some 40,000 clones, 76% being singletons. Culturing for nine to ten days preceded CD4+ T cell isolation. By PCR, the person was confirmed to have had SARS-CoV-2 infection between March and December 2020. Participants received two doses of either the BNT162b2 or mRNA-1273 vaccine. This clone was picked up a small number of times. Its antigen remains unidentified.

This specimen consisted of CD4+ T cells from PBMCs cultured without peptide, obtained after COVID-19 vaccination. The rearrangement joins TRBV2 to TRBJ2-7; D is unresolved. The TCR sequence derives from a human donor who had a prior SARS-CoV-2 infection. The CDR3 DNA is TGTGCCAGCAGTGAAGATAAGAGCTCCTACGAGCAGTACTTC. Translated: CASSEDKSSYEQYF.